What follows are 20 T cell receptor beta chains derived from one specimen sequenced in a study of OX40 agonist ivuxolimab in advanced cancers. The table came from immunoSEQ multiplex PCR; TCRdb's copy has only in-frame clones and leaves some out. In the table there are approximately 120,000 clones, approximately 90% of which are singletons. The source material was CD4+ or CD8+ T cells sorted from blood, sampled in a trial of the OX40 agonist ivuxolimab. The receptors were sampled from an adult with an advanced solid tumor such as melanoma, head and neck, liver or kidney cancer.

The V gene is TRBV19, the J gene TRBJ2-7; maybe TRBD2 (6 bases). The CDR3 extends over 14 amino acids. V was clipped by 7 bases and J by 3 bases, with 16 bases between them. CDR1 LNHDA and CDR2 SQIVND come from the germline V gene (reference sequence). CDR3 residues: CASNPAGRGYEQYF. CDR3 coding DNA: TGTGCCAGTAATCCGGCGGGGAGAGGCTACGAGCAGTACTTC.

The chain joins TRBV9 to TRBJ1-2; 8 bases map to TRBD1. The CDR3 totals 15 residues. Germline V gene data show CDR1 as SGDLS and CDR2 as YYNGEE. The trim removed 4 bases at V and 8 bases at J, leaving 13 bases unmatched. The CDR3 DNA sequence: TGTGCCAGCAGCCCCACAGGGGGGCCCAATGGAGGCTACACCTTC. Translated: CASSPTGGPNGGYTF.

This clone was found once. V is TRBV15 and J is TRBJ2-7; 9 bases fit TRBD2. V dropped 4 bases and J dropped 1; count of bases not matched to a gene: 8. Germline CDR1 is LNHNV and CDR2 is YYDKDF (reference sequence). The CDR3 is made up of 16 amino acids. CDR3 in DNA: TGTGCCACCAGCATTCTCTCGACTAGCGGATCCTACGAGCAGTACTTC. This sequence encodes CATSILSTSGSYEQYF.

The V gene is TRBV19, the J gene TRBJ2-5; unclear D gene. In germline, CDR1 is LNHDA, CDR2 SQIVND (reference sequence). Deletions cut 3 bases from V and 1 base from J, with 15 bases between. CDR3 length equals 16 residues. CDR3 DNA: TGTGCCAGTAGTATTAGGTTTACCAGACCCCAAGAGACCCAGTACTTC. Translation gives CASSIRFTRPQETQYF.

This clone was detected once. CDR3 nucleotides: TGTGCCAGCAGTTTAGGACAGGCGAACATTCAGTACTTC. Protein product: CASSLGQANIQYF. This chain joins TRBV27 and TRBJ2-4; 7 bases are shared with TRBD1. J was trimmed by 7 bases and V by 2 bases; bases with no gene match: 2. The CDR3 is 13 amino acids. Germline V gives CDR1 MNHEY, CDR2 SMNVEV (reference sequence).

The rearrangement joins TRBV10-1 to TRBJ2-3; a weak D match, TRBD2 (6 bases). Per the germline V gene, CDR1 is WNHNN and CDR2 is SYGVQD (reference sequence). V lost 2 bases and J lost 0, with 9 bases in between. The CDR3 totals 15 residues. The CDR3 is CASSEPGSSTDTQYF. The CDR3 bases are TGCGCCAGCAGTGAGCCCGGGAGTAGCACAGATACGCAGTATTTT.

The chain recombines TRBV5-6 with TRBJ2-5; D uncertain. The CDR3 runs to 11 residues. Germline V gene lookup returns CDR1 SGHDT and CDR2 YYEEEE. V dropped 1 base and J dropped 5 bases, with 3 bases sitting between them. The CDR3 spells CASSLSETQYF. The CDR3 DNA reads TGTGCCAGCAGCTTGTCGGAGACCCAGTACTTC.

The rearrangement links TRBV5-1 to TRBJ2-1; D unresolved. This CDR3 is built from 15 residues. V was shortened by 0 bases and J by 0 bases, with 7 bases between the two germline ends. Germline CDR1 is SGHRS and CDR2 is YFSETQ. The CDR3 DNA follows: TGCGCCAGCAGCTTGGAGAGTTTCTCCTACAATGAGCAGTTCTTC. It specifies CASSLESFSYNEQFF.

The rearrangement joins TRBV27 to TRBJ2-1, with D unresolved. This CDR3 has 16 residues. The germline V and J ends were trimmed by 5 bases and 1 base, with 15 bases remaining between them. The germline CDR1 and CDR2 sequences are MNHEY and SMNVEV (reference sequence). CDR3 nucleotides: TGTGCCAGCAGTATGCCGTGGGCCCGGTCCTACAATGAGCAGTTCTTC. Protein: CASSMPWARSYNEQFF.

The rearrangement links TRBV5-1 to TRBJ2-5; 9 nucleotides align to TRBD1. Gene TRBJ2-7 matches the end of the DNA better, so the J call may be wrong. The CDR3 runs 15 residues. CDR1 is SGHRS, CDR2 YFSETQ, per germline. The CDR3 DNA sequence: TGCGCCAGCGGTCGGACAGGGGAATTAGGCTACGAGCAGTACTTC. Its translation is CASGRTGELGYEQYF.

V and J are TRBV11-2 and TRBJ2-7, with a tentative D call TRBD2 (6 bases). V shed 3 bases and J shed 0 bases, with 9 bases lying between them. Germline V gene sequence: CDR1 SGHAT, CDR2 FQNNGV. This CDR3 spans 14 amino acids. CDR3 sequence reads: CASSLREVSYEQYF. In DNA form, the CDR3 reads TGTGCCAGCAGCTTGCGGGAAGTCTCCTACGAGCAGTACTTC.

J is TRBJ1-2 and V is TRBV7-3, with D possibly being TRBD1 (5 bases). The CDR3 extends over 13 amino acids. V was trimmed by 0 bases and J by 6 bases, leaving 8 bases between them. The germline CDR1 and CDR2 sequences are SGHTA and FQGTGA. CDR3 amino acids: CASSLTGGDGYTF. CDR3 bases: TGTGCCAGCAGCTTAACGGGGGGAGATGGCTACACCTTC. The variable domain in full, with the rest retrieved from reference TRBV7-3 and TRBJ1-2, is GAGVSQTPSNKVTEKGKYVELRCDPISGHTALYWYRQSLGQGPEFLIYFQGTGAADDSGLPNDRFFAVRPEGSVSTLKIQRTERGDSAVYLCASSLTGGDGYTFGSGTRLTVV.

V and J are TRBV7-9 and TRBJ1-2; no clear D gene. CDR1 and CDR2 from the germline V gene are SEHNR and FQNEAQ (reference sequence). Trimming removed 4 bases from V and 4 bases from J, with 7 bases in between. This CDR3 has 12 residues. CDR3 in amino acids: CASSSGLYGYTF. The CDR3 nucleotides read TGTGCCAGCAGCTCGGGCCTCTATGGCTACACCTTC.

The chain has TRBV27 and TRBJ1-5; D is ambiguous. In germline, CDR1 is MNHEY, CDR2 SMNVEV (reference sequence). V was trimmed by 3 bases and J by 3 bases, leaving 18 bases between them. The CDR3 loop spans 17 amino acids. The CDR3 sequence: CASSFSSGDGNNQPQHF. The CDR3 DNA reads as TGTGCCAGCAGTTTTTCCTCGGGAGATGGGAACAATCAGCCCCAGCATTTT.

The chain links TRBV7-8 to TRBJ1-5; D is perhaps TRBD1 (6 bases). Trimming took 2 bases from V and 6 from J, leaving 14 bases between them. The CDR3 spans 15 residues. The germline gives CDR1 SGHVS, CDR2 FQNEAQ. The CDR3 is CASSLPAGAGQPQHF. In DNA, the CDR3 is TGTGCCAGCAGCTTACCGGCAGGGGCGGGTCAGCCCCAGCATTTT. The variable domain in full, completed from reference TRBV7-8 and TRBJ1-5, reads GAGVSQSPRYKVAKRGQDVALRCDPISGHVSLFWYQQALGQGPEFLTYFQNEAQLDKSGLPSDRFFAERPEGSVSTLKIQRTQQEDSAVYLCASSLPAGAGQPQHFGDGTRLSIL.

The V gene is TRBV11-2, the J gene TRBJ2-7, with D perhaps matching TRBD2 (5 bases). CDR3 size: 17 residues. Germline V gene sequence: CDR1 SGHAT, CDR2 FQNNGV. V lost 1 base and J 2 bases, leaving 18 bases between the germline ends. The DNA of the CDR3 is TGTGCCAGCAGCTTAGTTGTCGGGCGGCCCGGGACCTACGAGCAGTACTTC. It yields the protein CASSLVVGRPGTYEQYF.

V gene TRBV27 combines with J gene TRBJ2-5, with D perhaps assigned TRBD1 or TRBD2 (6 bases each). Germline CDR1 reads MNHEY; CDR2 reads SMNVEV (reference sequence). The CDR3 has 14 residues. Between the trimmed V and J ends, which lost 2 bases and 5 bases, there was a span of 12 bases. CDR3 in DNA: TGTGCCAGCAGTTTACTGGGGGGCTCGGAGACCCAGTACTTC. Translating gives CASSLLGGSETQYF.

The gene calls are TRBV28 and TRBJ1-4; a weak D match, TRBD1 (6 bases). Germline assignment: CDR1 MDHEN and CDR2 SYDVKM. The CDR3 is made up of 17 amino acids. V lost 8 bases, J lost 2 bases, and 21 bases lay in between. CDR3 amino acids: CASFGQRPLLTNEKLFF. The DNA of the CDR3 is TGTGCCAGCTTCGGACAGCGTCCTCTCTTGACTAATGAAAAACTGTTTTTT.

This clone appeared a single time. The CDR3 nucleotides are TGTGCCAGCAGCCAATACACAGGTAGCTCCTACGAGCAGTACTTC. This sequence encodes CASSQYTGSSYEQYF. The V gene is TRBV14, the J gene TRBJ2-7; the D gene is possibly TRBD1 (5 bases). The ends were cut back, 2 bases at V and 0 bases at J, with 11 bases in the middle. CDR3 length: 15 residues. Germline V gene data show CDR1 as SGHDN and CDR2 as FVKESK.

The chain is built from TRBV18 and TRBJ2-2; D unclear. Germline V gene sequence: CDR1 KGHSH, CDR2 LQKENI. The CDR3 covers 14 residues. The V end lost 1 base, the J end lost 6 bases, and 9 bases lay between the germline ends. CDR3 DNA sequence: TGTGCCAGCTCACCACAAAGGGTCTCCGGGGAGCTGTTTTTT. Translated, it gives CASSPQRVSGELFF.